The TCR beta chain under discussion was sequenced for a study of graft-versus-host responses after intestinal transplantation (dated by TCRdb to 2020 to 2023). For context, the study as a whole: The transplants that recipients got were multivisceral, liver-intestinal, or isolated intestinal. Rather than being sequenced by the commercial service, samples from a few later patients were sequenced in-house on an Illumina MiSeq and processed with MiXCR. Alloreactive clones were identified by sequencing pre-transplant mixed lymphocyte reaction products and comparing them with unstimulated pre-transplant donor and recipient T cells. Graft-versus-host and host-versus-graft alloreactive T cell clones were tracked in the graft, circulation and bone marrow after intestinal transplantation using bulk TCR-beta CDR3 sequencing. The cohort enrolled around 23 intestinal transplant recipients including one retransplant, and a few patients lacking pretransplant specimens were excluded. Every recipient was given anti-thymocyte globulin induction, then maintenance tacrolimus and steroids for around three years. Donor T cell macrochimerism was defined as a peak of at least 4% donor T cells among recipient peripheral blood mononuclear cells.

Sequences MNHEY (CDR1) and SVGAGI (CDR2) are obtained from the germline V gene. The CDR3 starts with the cysteine, ends with the phenylalanine, and has 15 residues. The read is trimmed to its CDR3 DNA, 45 bases read in frame from base 1. The junction shows trimming of 6 bases on V and 3 bases on J, and the gene matches do not reach 5 bases of it. The time point tag for this specimen amounts to: cells obtained before transplantation from donor or recipient. CD3+CD4+ and CD3+CD8+ populations were FACS-sorted from unstimulated pre-transplant donor and recipient cells taken from spleen or lymph nodes. Of note for this clone: This receptor's antigen is unknown. One base away there is no much larger clone; base qualities are not given.

Libraries came from the immunoSEQ multiplex PCR assay. For most patients, genomic DNA was isolated with the Qiagen DNeasy Blood and Tissue Kit and sent frozen to Adaptive Biotechnologies for TCR sequencing. For most patients, high-throughput TCR-beta CDR3 sequencing of genomic DNA was performed by Adaptive Biotechnologies. In the source study's methods: Adaptive's ImmunoSEQ software supplied the TCR sequencing data for around 19 patients, while MiXCR and VDJtools were used to process a few other patients. To correct CD4 versus CD8 sorting errors, sequences present in both subsets at a frequency ratio below 5:1 were removed. CDR3 nucleotide sequences shared between donor and recipient were removed because the origin of such sequences could not be assigned. Alloreactive clones required at least 2-fold expansion over unstimulated cells and minimum CFSE-low frequency of 0.002% (template counts) or 0.001% (read counts). Clones were considered mappable if detected in sequenced pre-transplant spleen, lymph node, or MLR CFSE-low populations of the donor or recipient. The cumulative frequency of alloreactive clones was calculated as a percentage of all sequences, weighted by copy number. The immuneACCESS repertoire file appears here via TCRdb, limited to in-frame rearrangements. These files lack a portion of the clones; in checked studies, under half of the deficit traces to unresolved V genes, and the cause of the others is not known. The V and J calls and clone size come from that table; D and trimming were worked out from the DNA. In all, the sample holds approximately 77,000 clones, and about 89% of those were seen once. The top ten clonotypes cover around 0.35% of the sample.

General study outcomes and caveats: In patients with donor T cell macrochimerism, the allografts had high GvH to HvG T cell clonal ratios. GvH clones turned up in recipient bone marrow, with some appearing earlier in ileal mucosa or blood, a pattern consistent with an intestinal mucosal origin. Early after transplant, peak levels of circulating GvH clones were associated with declines in HvG clones. The conclusions were limited by the relatively low number and heterogeneity of the intestinal transplant patients.

The sample here was unstimulated CD4+ T cells sorted from spleen or lymph node cells, taken before intestinal transplant. The receptor was derived from a human donor who received an intestinal transplant. The sequence is built from TRBV6-5 and TRBJ2-1, with 10 bases matching TRBD1. This receptor carries the CDR3 CASRGGDRGYNEQFF. The base sequence is TGTGCCAGCAGAGGGGGGGACAGGGGCTACAATGAGCAGTTCTTC.